Sequencing of this T cell receptor beta chain was carried out in a study of blood T cell repertoires in COVID-19. Study at large: Whether acute or convalescent, the COVID-19 samples came from the United States, Italy and Spain. PBMCs, B-cell-depleted T cells, or T cells were the source of the cDNA or gDNA that made up the material.

Seattle cases were enrolled at active infection and followed longitudinally. The CDR3 is 15 amino acids. Trimming cost V 2 bases and J 4 bases; bases outside gene matches: 3. CDR1 MGHRA and CDR2 YSYEKL come from the germline V gene. Authors' analysis steps: Reference gene primer amplification yielded estimated nucleated cell counts. The data were produced by immunoSEQ multiplex PCR, yet TCRdb's version contains in-frame clones alone and is incomplete. D and trimming come from the DNA, and the V and J calls and clone size come from that table. The data hold almost 200,000 clones, with 70% to 90% observed a single time.

The clonotype comes from a man between 60 and 75 years old with COVID-19, enrolled during active disease. The material sequenced was peripheral blood. This sequence joins TRBV4-1 and TRBJ2-7; TRBD1 matches at 12 bases. The CDR3 sequence: CASSQSGQGAYEQYF. For the CDR3, the DNA is TGCGCCAGCAGCCAATCGGGACAGGGGGCTTACGAGCAGTACTTC.